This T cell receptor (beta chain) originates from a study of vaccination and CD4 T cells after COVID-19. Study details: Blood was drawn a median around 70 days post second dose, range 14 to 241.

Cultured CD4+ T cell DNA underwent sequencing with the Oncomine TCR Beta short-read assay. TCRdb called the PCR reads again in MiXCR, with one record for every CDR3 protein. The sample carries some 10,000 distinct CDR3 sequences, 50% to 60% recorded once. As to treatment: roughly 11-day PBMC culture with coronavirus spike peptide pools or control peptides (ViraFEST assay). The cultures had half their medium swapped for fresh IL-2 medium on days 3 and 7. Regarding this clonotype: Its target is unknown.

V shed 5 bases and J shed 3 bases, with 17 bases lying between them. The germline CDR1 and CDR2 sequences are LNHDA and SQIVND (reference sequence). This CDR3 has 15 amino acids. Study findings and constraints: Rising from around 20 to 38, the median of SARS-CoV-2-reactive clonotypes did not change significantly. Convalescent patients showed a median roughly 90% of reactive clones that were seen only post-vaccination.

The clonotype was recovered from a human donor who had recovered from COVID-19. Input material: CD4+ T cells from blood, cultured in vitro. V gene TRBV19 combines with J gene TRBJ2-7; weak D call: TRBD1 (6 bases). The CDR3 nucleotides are TGTGCCAGTAGTCGCTCCAGGGGCGTCGTCTACGAGCAGTACTTC. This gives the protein CASSRSRGVVYEQYF.